The entry below gives a single T cell receptor beta chain sequence along with its context. V shed 5 bases and J 7 bases; nucleotides not matched to a gene: 10. The CDR3 contains 15 residues. This record comes from a study of CD8 T cells in ankylosing spondylitis. TCRdb called the 5' RACE reads again in MiXCR, with one record for every CDR3 protein. The sample lists 150,000 to 200,000 distinct CDR3 sequences, 18% occurring once. The chain combines TRBV12-3 or TRBV12-4 with TRBJ1-5; 8 positions match TRBD1. Sequenced material: blood, either unsorted or a sorted T cell fraction (not recorded which). The origin of this receptor is a male donor with ankylosing spondylitis or in good health (not recorded which). Here the CDR3 reads CASSTDRGMGQPQHF. The CDR3 DNA follows: TGTGCCAGCAGTACCGACAGGGGAATGGGGCAGCCCCAGCATTTT.